This T cell receptor (beta chain) was sequenced in a study of blood T cell repertoires in COVID-19. Across the whole study: Acute and convalescent COVID-19 samples came from the United States, Italy and Spain. PBMCs, B-cell-depleted T cells, or T cells were the source of the cDNA or gDNA that made up the material.

In the original analysis: It was from reference gene primer amplification that nucleated cell counts were estimated. Sequencing used immunoSEQ multiplex PCR; TCRdb keeps in-frame clones, though not all of them. That table supplies the V and J calls and clone size; D and trimming were determined from the DNA. The sample includes about 290,000 clones, 89% of them seen just once. Germline loops: CDR1 MDHEN, CDR2 SYDVKM. The CDR3 is 18 amino acids. J gave up 4 bases and V 4 bases, and 13 bases lay outside the gene matches. V and J are TRBV28 and TRBJ2-2; 9 nucleotides match TRBD2. This clonotype was obtained from a woman in her forties who had recovered from COVID-19. The specimen was peripheral blood. CDR3 sequence: CASSSHKLSGRITGELFF. The CDR3 coding sequence is TGTGCCAGCAGTTCCCACAAGCTCAGCGGGAGGATCACCGGGGAGCTGTTTTTT.